The sequence of this T cell receptor (beta chain) was determined in a study of human T cells and chemical hapten exposure. Study summary: Recorded diagnoses among the mostly female patients were alopecia areata, totalis or universalis.

Time point defined: pre-sensitization, week 0. Treatment given: therapeutic diphenylcyclopropenone sensitization with weekly scalp DPC. Prior to application of each patch test, blood was drawn. Individual cDNA molecules (in the library) carried attached unique molecular identifiers. Using its own MiXCR run on the RACE reads, TCRdb lists one record per CDR3 protein. The table includes 200,000 to 300,000 distinct CDR3 sequences, around 9.3% detected once. The study, taken as a whole, reports: Higher patch test scores went with higher counts of PT1 expanded TCRs.

Germline V lookup: CDR1 SEHNR, CDR2 FQNEAQ (reference sequence). V was clipped by 3 bases and J by 9 bases; unmatched bases: 10. The length of the CDR3 is 15 residues. A remark on this clonotype: Its matching antigen is unknown.

The origin of this receptor is a woman in her forties with alopecia areata. Some clones in this sample may be carry-over from other donors' samples. The gene calls are TRBV7-9 and TRBJ2-2; 7 bases are shared with TRBD1. The sequencing used whole blood, collected in connection with sensitization to the hapten diphenylcyclopropenone (DPC). The CDR3: CASSFLRDSSRELFF. The CDR3 DNA follows: TGTGCCAGCAGCTTCCTCCGGGACAGTAGCAGGGAGCTGTTTTTT. The full variable domain, completed using reference TRBV7-9 and TRBJ2-2, is DTGVSQNPRHKITKRGQNVTFRCDPISEHNRLYWYRQTLGQGPEFLTYFQNEAQLEKSRLLSDRFSAERPKGSFSTLEIQRTEQGDSAMYLCASSFLRDSSRELFFGEGSRLTVL.